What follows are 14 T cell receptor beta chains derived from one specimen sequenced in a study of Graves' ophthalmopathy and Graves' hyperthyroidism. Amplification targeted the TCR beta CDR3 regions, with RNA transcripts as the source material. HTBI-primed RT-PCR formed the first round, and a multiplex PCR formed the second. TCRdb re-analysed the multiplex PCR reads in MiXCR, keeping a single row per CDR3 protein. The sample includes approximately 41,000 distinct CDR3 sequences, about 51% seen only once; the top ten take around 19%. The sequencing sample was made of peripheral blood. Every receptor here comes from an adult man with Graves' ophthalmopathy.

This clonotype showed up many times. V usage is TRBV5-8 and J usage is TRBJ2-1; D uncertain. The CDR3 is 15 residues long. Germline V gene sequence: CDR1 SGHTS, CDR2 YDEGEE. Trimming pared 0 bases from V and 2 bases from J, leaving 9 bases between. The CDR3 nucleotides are TGTGCCAGCAGCTTGGGCTGGGGAACCTACAATGAGCAGTTCTTC. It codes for CASSLGWGTYNEQFF. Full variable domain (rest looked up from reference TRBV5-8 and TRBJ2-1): EAGVTQSPTHLIKTRGQQATLRCSPISGHTSVYWYQQALGLGLQFLLWYDEGEERNRGNFPPRFSGRQFPNYSSELNVNALELEDSALYLCASSLGWGTYNEQFFGPGTRLTVL.

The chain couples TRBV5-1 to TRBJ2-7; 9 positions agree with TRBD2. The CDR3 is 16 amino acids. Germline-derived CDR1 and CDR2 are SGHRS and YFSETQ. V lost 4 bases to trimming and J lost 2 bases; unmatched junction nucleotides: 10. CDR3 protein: CASSMGLAGRTYEQYF. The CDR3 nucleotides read TGCGCCAGCAGCATGGGGCTAGCGGGAAGGACCTACGAGCAGTACTTC. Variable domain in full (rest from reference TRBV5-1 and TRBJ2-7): KAGVTQTPRYLIKTRGQQVTLSCSPISGHRSVSWYQQTPGQGLQFLFEYFSETQRNKGNFPGRFSGRQFSNSRSEMNVSTLELGDSALYLCASSMGLAGRTYEQYFGPGTRLTVT.

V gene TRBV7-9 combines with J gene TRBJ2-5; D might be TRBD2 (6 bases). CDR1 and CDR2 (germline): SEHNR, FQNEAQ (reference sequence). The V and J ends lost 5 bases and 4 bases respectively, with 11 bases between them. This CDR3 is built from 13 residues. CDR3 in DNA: TGTGCCAGCAGCCGAGCTAGCGTAGAGACCCAGTACTTC. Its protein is CASSRASVETQYF.

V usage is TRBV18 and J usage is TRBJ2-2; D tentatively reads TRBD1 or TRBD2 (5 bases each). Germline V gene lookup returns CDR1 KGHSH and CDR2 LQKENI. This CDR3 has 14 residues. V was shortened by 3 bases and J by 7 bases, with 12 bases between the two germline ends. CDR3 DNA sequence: TGTGCCAGCTCACCGGCCAGGGCGGGCGGGGAGCTGTTTTTT. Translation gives CASSPARAGGELFF.

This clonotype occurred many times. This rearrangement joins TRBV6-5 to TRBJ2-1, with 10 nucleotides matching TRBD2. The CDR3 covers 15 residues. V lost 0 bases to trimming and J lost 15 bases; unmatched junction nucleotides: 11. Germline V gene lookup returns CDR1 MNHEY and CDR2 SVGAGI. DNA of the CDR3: TGTGCCAGCAGTTACTCGGGAGCGGGAGGGCCTCCGGTGTTCTTC. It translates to CASSYSGAGGPPVFF.

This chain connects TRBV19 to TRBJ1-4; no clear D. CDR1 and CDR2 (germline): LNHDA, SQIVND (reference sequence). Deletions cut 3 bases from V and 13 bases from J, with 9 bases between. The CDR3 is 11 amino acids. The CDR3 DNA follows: TGTGCCAGTAGTATGACGGCGGGACTGTTTTTT. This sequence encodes CASSMTAGLFF.

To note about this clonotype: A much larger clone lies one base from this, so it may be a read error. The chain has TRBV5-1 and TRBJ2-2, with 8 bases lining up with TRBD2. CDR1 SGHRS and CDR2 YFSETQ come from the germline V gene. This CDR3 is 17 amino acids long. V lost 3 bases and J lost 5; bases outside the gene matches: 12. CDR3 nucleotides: TGCGCCAGCAGCTCCGGGGGGGGGGCCGCACTTACCGGGGAGCTGTTTTTT. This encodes CASSSGGGAALTGELFF.

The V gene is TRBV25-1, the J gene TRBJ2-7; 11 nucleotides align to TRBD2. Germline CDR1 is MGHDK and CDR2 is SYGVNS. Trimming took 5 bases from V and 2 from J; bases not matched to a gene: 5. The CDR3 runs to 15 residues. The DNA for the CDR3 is TGTGCCAGCAGTCCCGGTAGCGGGGGGGCCTACGAGCAGTACTTC. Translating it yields CASSPGSGGAYEQYF.

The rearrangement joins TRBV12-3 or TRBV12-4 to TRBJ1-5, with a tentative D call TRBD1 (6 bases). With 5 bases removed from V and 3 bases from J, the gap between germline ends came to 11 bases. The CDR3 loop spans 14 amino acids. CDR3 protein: CASSPQGNNQPQHF. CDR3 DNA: TGTGCCAGCAGTCCCCAGGGGAACAATCAGCCCCAGCATTTT.

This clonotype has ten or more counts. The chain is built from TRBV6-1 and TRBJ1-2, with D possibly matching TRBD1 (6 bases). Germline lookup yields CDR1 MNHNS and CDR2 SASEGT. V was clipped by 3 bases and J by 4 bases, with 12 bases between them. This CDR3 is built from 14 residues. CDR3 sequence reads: CASSDRGRGYGYTF. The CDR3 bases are TGTGCCAGCAGTGACAGGGGCAGAGGCTATGGCTACACCTTC.

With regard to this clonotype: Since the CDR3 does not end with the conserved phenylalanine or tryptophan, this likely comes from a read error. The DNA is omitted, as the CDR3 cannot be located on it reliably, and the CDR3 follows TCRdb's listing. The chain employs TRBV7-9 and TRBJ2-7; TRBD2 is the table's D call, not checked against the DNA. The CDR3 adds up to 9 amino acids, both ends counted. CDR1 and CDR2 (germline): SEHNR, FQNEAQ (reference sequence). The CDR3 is CASSFGVAG.

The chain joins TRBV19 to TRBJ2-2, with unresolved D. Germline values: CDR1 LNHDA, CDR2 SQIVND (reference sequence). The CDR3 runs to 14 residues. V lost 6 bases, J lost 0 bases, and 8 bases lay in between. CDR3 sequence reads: CASSPRSNTGELFF. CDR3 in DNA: TGTGCCAGTAGCCCCCGCTCGAACACCGGGGAGCTGTTTTTT.

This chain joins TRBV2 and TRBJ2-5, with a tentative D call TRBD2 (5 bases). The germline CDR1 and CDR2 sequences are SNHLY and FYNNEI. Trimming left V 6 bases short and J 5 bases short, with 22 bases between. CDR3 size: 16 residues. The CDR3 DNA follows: TGTGCCAGCAGCGAGGCCAGCGGAGTGAAAGGGGAGACCCAGTACTTC. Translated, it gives CASSEASGVKGETQYF.

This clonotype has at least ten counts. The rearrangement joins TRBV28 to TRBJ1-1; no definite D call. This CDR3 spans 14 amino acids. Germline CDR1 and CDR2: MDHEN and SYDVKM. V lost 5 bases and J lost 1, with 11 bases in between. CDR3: CASSRAGRNTEAFF. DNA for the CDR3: TGTGCCAGCAGTAGGGCGGGGAGGAACACTGAAGCTTTCTTT.